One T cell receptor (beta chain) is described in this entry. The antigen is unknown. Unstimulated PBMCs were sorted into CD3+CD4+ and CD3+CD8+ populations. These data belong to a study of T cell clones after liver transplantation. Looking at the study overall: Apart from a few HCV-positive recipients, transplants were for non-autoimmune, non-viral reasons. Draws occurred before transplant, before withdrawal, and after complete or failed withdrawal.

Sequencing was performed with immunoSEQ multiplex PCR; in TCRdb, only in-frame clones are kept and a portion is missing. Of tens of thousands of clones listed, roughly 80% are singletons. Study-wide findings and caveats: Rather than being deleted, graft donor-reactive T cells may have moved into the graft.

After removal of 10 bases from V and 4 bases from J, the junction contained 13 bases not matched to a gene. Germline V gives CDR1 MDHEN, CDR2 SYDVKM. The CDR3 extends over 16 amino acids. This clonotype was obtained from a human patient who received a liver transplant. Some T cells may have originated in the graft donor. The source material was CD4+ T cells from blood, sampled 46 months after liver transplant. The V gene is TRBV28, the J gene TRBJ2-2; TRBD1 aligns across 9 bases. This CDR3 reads CATVPRDRVITGELFF. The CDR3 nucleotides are TGTGCCACCGTCCCCCGGGACAGGGTTATCACCGGGGAGCTGTTTTTT.